This T cell receptor (beta chain) was captured by sequencing in a study of T cells in tuberculosis. About the study: T cells were selected with CD1B tetramers loaded with glucose monomycolate. A South African cohort included IGRA-negative adolescents, latently infected IGRA-positive adolescents and adults with active tuberculosis.

Sequenced by immunoSEQ multiplex PCR; TCRdb stores in-frame clones only, minus some. The sample shows roughly 45,000 clones, about 95% of them seen only once. The TCR was taken from a donor between 10 and 35 years old with latent tuberculosis or without tuberculosis infection. Some clones in this sample may be carry-over from other donors' samples. Source material: PBMCs.

This CDR3 is CTSSPARAKPQHF. The CDR3 coding sequence is TGCACCAGCAGCCCGGCCAGGGCTAAGCCCCAGCATTTT. V is TRBV1 and J is TRBJ1-5; TRBD1 was called by the table and not checked on the DNA. TRBV1 is termed a pseudogene. The CDR3 totals 13 residues.